One TCR beta chain is described in this entry. This clonotype turned up a few times. There is no known antigen for this receptor. Base qualities are not at hand, and no much larger clone is one base apart. V is shortened by 8 bases, J by 4 bases, and the region joining them spans 9 bases. The CDR3 runs 11 amino acids, cysteine and phenylalanine included. CDR3 DNA is the only sequence kept; it has 33 bases, read in frame from the first base. This entry is derived from a study of T-cell reconstitution after alpha-beta-depleted transplantation in children (dated by TCRdb to the mid-2010s). For the study in its entirety: Using TCR repertoire profiling, the study followed T-cell immune reconstitution in a quantitative way in children after TCRalphabeta/CD19-depleted allogeneic hematopoietic cell transplantation. The investigation overall reported the following: Over the following months the frequencies of hyperexpanded clones went down, and after one year T-cell counts and TCRbeta diversity were mostly credited to newly produced T cells. In some patients, the high TCRbeta diversity seen at day 60 was put down to recipient T cells and intrathymic progenitors that had survived conditioning. Apparently early alphabetaT-cell count recovery about two months after transplant reportedly relied on only several hundred rapidly expanded clones derived from non-depleted graft cells.

The library was built by means of PCR. TCRdb names Illumina HiSeq 2500 as the instrument used. Molecular barcoding was employed in the preparation of TCR libraries, with unique molecular identifiers being used to normalize TCRbeta repertoire quantification. TCRdb reanalyzed the raw reads on its own, using fastp at Q25 for trimming and MiXCR for clone calling, and kept in-frame beta chains. Each entry is one CDR3 protein sequence, shown with its most common DNA and genes. This sample is represented by a few hundred thousand distinct CDR3 sequences; 25% to 30% of them were singletons. Jointly, the top ten make up 30% to 45% of the sample. In light of the paper, this sample's treatment or condition label describes: allogeneic hematopoietic cell transplantation with graft depleted of TCRalphabeta T cells and CD19 B cells. Transplant recipients were children who received TCRalphabeta/CD19-depleted allogeneic hematopoietic cell grafts.

The chain links TRBV12-3 or TRBV12-4 with TRBJ2-7; the D gene identity is not certain. This receptor was identified in a boy less than two years old with Wiskott-Aldrich syndrome, due to receive a stem cell transplant. Specimen: PBMCs, collected before TCRalphabeta/CD19-depleted stem cell transplant. The DNA sequence is given as TGTGCCAGCGGACCTTGGTACGAGCAGTACTTC. Its protein reads: CASGPWYEQYF.